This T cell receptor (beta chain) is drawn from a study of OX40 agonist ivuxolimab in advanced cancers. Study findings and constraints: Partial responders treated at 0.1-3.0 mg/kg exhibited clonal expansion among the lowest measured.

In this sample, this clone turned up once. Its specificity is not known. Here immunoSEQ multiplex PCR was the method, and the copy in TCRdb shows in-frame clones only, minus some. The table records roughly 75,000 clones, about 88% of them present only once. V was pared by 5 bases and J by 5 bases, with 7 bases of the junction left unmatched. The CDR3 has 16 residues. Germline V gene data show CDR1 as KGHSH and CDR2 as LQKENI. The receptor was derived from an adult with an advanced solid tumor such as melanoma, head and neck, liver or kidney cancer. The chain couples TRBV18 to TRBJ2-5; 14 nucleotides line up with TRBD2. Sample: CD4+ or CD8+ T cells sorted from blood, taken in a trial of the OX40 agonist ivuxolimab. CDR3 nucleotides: TGTGCCAGCTCAATGCCGGGACTAGCGGGAGCCGAGACCCAGTACTTC. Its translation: CASSMPGLAGAETQYF.